This T cell receptor (beta chain) was documented in a study of T cells after posttransplantation cyclophosphamide. Comments on this clone: No antigen is known for it.

Method: immunoSEQ multiplex PCR; TCRdb's copy keeps in-frame clones and lacks some. The sample contains approximately 22,000 clones, around 73% of which appear only once. Study results and caveats: Tissue-infiltrating T cells from skin or gut overlapped little with blood T cells. Later post-transplant blood repertoires were often dominated by donor CD8+ memory clones.

The related graft donor's blood sample was taken on the day of bone marrow donation. The CDR3 consists of 19 residues. The ends were cut back, 1 base at V and 1 base at J, with 17 bases in the middle. Germline assignment: CDR1 SGHTA and CDR2 FQGTGA. The chain has TRBV7-3 and TRBJ2-6; possible D gene TRBD2, 7 bases. The sample comprised memory CD4+ T cells sorted from PBMCs. The TCR originated in a woman aged 55-69 years in good health, CMV-negative, and a related stem cell transplant donor. The CDR3 reads CASSLIPVGGPSGANVLTF. The CDR3 region has the DNA TGTGCCAGCAGCTTAATCCCGGTCGGGGGGCCTTCTGGGGCCAACGTCCTGACTTTC.